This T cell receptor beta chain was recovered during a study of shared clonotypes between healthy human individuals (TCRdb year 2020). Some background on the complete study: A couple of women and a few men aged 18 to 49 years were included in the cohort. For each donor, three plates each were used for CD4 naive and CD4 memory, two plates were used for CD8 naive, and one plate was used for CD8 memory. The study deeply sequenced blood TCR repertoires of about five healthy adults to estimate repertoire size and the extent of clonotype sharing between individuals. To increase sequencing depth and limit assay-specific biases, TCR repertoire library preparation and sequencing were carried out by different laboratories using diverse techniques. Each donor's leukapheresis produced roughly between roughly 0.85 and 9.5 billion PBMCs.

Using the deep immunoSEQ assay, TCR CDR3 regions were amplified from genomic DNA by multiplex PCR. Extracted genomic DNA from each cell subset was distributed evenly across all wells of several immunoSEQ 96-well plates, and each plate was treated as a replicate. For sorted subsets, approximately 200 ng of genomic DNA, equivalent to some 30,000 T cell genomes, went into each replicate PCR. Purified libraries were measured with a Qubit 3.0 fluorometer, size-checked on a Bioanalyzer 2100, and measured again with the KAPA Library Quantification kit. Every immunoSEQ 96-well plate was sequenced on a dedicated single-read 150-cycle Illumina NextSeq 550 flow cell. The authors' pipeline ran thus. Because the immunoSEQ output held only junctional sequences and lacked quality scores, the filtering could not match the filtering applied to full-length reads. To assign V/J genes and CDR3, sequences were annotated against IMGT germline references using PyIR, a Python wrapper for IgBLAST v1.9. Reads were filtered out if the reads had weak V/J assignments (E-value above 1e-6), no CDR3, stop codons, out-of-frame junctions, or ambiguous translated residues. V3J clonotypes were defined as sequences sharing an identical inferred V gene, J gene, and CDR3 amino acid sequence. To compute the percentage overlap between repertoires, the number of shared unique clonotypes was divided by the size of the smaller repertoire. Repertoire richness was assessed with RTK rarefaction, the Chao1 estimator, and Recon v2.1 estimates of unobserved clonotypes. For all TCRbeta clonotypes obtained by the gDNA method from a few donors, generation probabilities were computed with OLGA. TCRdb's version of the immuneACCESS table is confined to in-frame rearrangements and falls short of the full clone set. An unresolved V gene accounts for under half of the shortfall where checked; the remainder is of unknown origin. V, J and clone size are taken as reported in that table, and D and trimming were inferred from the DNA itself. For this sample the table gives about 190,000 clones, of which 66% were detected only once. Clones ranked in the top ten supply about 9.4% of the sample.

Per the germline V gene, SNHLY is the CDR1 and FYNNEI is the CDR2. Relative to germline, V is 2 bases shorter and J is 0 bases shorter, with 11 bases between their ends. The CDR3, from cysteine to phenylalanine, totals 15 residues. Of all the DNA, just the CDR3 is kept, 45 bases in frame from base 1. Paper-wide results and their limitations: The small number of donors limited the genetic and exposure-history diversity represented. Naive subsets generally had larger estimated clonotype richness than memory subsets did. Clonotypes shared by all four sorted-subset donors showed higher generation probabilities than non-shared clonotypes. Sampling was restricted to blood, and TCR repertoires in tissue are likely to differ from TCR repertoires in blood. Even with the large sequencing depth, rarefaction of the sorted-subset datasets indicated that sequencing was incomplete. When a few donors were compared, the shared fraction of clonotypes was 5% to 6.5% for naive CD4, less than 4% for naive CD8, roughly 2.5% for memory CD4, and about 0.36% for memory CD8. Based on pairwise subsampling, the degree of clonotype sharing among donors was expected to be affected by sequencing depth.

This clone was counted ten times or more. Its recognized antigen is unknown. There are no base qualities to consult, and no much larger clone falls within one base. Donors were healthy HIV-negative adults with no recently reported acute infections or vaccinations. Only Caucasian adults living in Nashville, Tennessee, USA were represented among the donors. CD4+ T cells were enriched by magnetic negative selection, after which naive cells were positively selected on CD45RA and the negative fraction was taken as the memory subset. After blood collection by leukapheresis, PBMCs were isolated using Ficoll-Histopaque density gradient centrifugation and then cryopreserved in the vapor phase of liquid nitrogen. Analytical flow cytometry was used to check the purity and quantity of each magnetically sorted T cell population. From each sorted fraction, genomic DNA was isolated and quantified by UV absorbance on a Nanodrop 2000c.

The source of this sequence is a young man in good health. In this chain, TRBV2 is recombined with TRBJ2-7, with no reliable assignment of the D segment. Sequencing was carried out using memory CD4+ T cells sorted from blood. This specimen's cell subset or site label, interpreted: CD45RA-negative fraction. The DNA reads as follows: TGTGCCAGCAGTGAATCGAACGTTCCCTCCTACGAGCAGTACTTC. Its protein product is CASSESNVPSYEQYF.